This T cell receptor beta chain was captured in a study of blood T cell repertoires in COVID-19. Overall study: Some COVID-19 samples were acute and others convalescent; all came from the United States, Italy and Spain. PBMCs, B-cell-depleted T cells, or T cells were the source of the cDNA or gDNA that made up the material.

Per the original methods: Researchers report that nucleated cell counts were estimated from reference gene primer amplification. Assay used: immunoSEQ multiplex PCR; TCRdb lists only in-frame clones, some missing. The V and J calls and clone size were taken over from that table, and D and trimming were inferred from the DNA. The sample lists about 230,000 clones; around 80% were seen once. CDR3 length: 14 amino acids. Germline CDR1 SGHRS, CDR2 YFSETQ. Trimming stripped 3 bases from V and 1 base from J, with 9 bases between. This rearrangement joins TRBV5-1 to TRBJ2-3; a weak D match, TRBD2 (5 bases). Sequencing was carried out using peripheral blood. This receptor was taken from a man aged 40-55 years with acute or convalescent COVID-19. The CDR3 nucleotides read TGCGCCAGCAGCTCGCCGAGGGGCACAGATACGCAGTATTTT. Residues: CASSSPRGTDTQYF.